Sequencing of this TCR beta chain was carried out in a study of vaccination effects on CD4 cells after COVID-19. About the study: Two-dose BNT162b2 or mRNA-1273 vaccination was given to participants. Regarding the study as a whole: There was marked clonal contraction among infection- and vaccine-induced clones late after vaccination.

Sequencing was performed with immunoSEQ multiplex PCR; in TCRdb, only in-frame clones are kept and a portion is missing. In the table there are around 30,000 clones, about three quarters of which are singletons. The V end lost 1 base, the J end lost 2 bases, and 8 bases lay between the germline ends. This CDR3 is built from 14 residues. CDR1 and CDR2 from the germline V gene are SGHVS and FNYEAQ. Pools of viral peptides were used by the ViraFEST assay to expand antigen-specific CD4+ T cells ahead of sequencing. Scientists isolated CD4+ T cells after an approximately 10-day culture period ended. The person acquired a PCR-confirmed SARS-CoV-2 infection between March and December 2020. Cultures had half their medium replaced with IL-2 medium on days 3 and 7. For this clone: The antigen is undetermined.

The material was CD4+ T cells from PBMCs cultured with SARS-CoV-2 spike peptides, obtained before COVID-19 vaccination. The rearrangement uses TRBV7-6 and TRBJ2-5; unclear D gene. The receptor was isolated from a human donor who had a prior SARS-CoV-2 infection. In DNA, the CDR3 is TGTGCCAGCAGCTTAGGGACCCATCAAGAGACCCAGTACTTC. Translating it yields CASSLGTHQETQYF.